This T cell receptor (beta chain) emerged from a study of T cell responses to AZD1222 COVID-19 vaccine. The study's findings and limits: Only a handful of AZD1222 recipients, more than five in all, had baseline seropositivity. It was only after the peak T cell response that any repertoires were sampled.

Profiling relied on immunoSEQ multiplex PCR, and the TCRdb table lists in-frame clones only, not all of them. The sample includes roughly 130,000 clones, roughly nine tenths of them seen just once. Concerning this clone: The antigen is not known.

Germline-derived CDR1 and CDR2 are KGHDR and SFDVKD. CDR3 length equals 11 residues. Between the trimmed V and J ends, which lost 9 bases and 4 bases, there was a span of 6 bases. The rearrangement uses TRBV24-1 and TRBJ1-5; tentatively, D is TRBD1 (6 bases). This sequence was found in an adult in good health. The source material was peripheral blood, sampled on day 0 of AZD1222 vaccination. CDR3 in DNA: TGTGCCACCGGACAGAATCAGCCCCAGCATTTT. Translated, it gives CATGQNQPQHF.